This record looks at one T cell receptor (beta chain) sequence and its context. The data are from a study of T cell changes during pregnancy in multiple sclerosis. CDR1 is KGHSH and CDR2 is LQKENI in the germline V gene. V lost 0 bases and J lost 4; bases outside the gene matches: 5. CDR3 length equals 16 residues. Assay used: immunoSEQ multiplex PCR; TCRdb lists only in-frame clones, some missing. The data show about 70,000 clones, roughly 92% seen once. This TCR was recovered from a female donor in good health, enrolled as a control in a pregnancy study. The sequencing here drew on peripheral blood, taken in the second trimester of pregnancy. V gene TRBV18 combines with J gene TRBJ2-7; 11 nucleotides agree with TRBD2. The CDR3 bases are TGTGCCAGCTCACCACCTTCTAGCGGGGGGCTATACGAGCAGTACTTC. Translating it yields CASSPPSSGGLYEQYF. Full variable domain (missing parts from reference TRBV18 and TRBJ2-7): NAGVMQNPRHLVRRRGQEARLRCSPMKGHSHVYWYRQLPEEGLKFMVYLQKENIIDESGMPKERFSAEFPKEGPSILRIQQVVRGDSAAYFCASSPPSSGGLYEQYFGPGTRLTVT.